This T cell receptor (beta chain) was recovered during a study of T cell changes during pregnancy in multiple sclerosis. The germline V gene encodes CDR1 GTSNPN and CDR2 SVGIG (reference sequence). The CDR3 totals 15 residues. J lost 5 bases, V lost 2 bases, and 5 bases had no gene match. Data came from immunoSEQ multiplex PCR; TCRdb stores just in-frame clones and leaves some out. The data hold approximately 100,000 clones, with 90% to 95% observed a single time. The clonotype was recovered from a female donor with multiple sclerosis, enrolled in a pregnancy study. The material sequenced was peripheral blood, taken in the first trimester of pregnancy. The rearrangement uses TRBV30 and TRBJ2-3, with TRBD2 matching 12 bases. The CDR3 here is CAWSSGLAGLDTQYF. The CDR3 region has the DNA TGTGCCTGGAGTTCCGGACTAGCGGGGCTAGATACGCAGTATTTT.